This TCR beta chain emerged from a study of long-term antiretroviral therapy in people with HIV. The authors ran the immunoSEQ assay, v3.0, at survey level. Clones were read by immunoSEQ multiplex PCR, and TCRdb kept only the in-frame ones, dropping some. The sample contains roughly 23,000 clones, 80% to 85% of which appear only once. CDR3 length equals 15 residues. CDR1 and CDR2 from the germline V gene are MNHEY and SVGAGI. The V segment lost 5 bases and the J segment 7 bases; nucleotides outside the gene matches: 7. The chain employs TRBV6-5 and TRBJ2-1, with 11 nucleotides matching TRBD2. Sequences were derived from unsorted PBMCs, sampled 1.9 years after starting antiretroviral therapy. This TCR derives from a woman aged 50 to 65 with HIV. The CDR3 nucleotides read TGTGCCAGCAGTCACCTAGCGGGGGGTGGGAATGAGCAGTTCTTC. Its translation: CASSHLAGGGNEQFF.